The clone carrying this T cell receptor beta chain has just one count. This sample is part of a study of T cell changes during pregnancy in multiple sclerosis. The method was immunoSEQ multiplex PCR; TCRdb's version includes in-frame clones alone and lacks a portion of them. The table lists 20,000 to 25,000 clones, roughly 89% of them singletons. Trimming cost V 8 bases and J 3 bases, with 19 bases left between them. This CDR3 contains 15 residues. The germline V gene encodes CDR1 SGHAT and CDR2 FQDESV (reference sequence). This rearrangement joins TRBV11-1 to TRBJ1-1, with D unresolved. The clonotype comes from a female donor in good health, enrolled as a control in a pregnancy study. This sample comprised CD4+ T cells from peripheral blood mononuclear cells, obtained in the third trimester of pregnancy. DNA of the CDR3: TGTGCCAGCCTCAACCCCCGAGCCACTCACACTGAAGCTTTCTTT. Amino acids: CASLNPRATHTEAFF.